This TCR beta chain is drawn from a study of T cells in Graves' hyperthyroidism and ophthalmopathy. General study points: Also found in blood were most expanded thyroid clonotypes above 0.001.

TCR beta CDR3 regions were amplified from RNA transcripts. First-round RT-PCR targeting the TCR CDR3 was performed with the HTBI primer set. TCRdb called the multiplex PCR reads again in MiXCR, with one record for every CDR3 protein. The sample lists around 450,000 distinct CDR3 sequences; 15% to 19% were seen once. This clonotype was recorded many times. Its cognate antigen is unknown. Pregnant or lactating patients were excluded, as were those with uncontrolled infection or other autoimmune disease. The CDR3 sequence is 14 residues long. V lost 2 bases to trimming and J lost 3 bases, with 10 bases between them. CDR1 is LGHDT, CDR2 YNNKEL, per germline (reference sequence).

This chain connects TRBV3-1 to TRBJ1-1; no clear D gene. The TCR originated in a woman aged 18-29 years with Graves' hyperthyroidism. Specimen: blood. The CDR3 nucleotides are TGTGCCAGCAGCCAATTGAGTGGGGACACTGAAGCTTTCTTT. Protein sequence: CASSQLSGDTEAFF. Using reference TRBV3-1 and TRBJ1-1 for the parts outside the CDR3, the full variable domain is DTAVSQTPKYLVTQMGNDKSIKCEQNLGHDTMYWYKQDSKKFLKIMFSYNNKELIINETVPNRFSPKSPDKAHLNLHINSLELGDSAVYFCASSQLSGDTEAFFGQGTRLTVV.